This T cell receptor (beta chain) comes out of a study of radiotherapy plus CTLA-4 blockade in lung cancer. Patients with chemo-refractory metastatic non-small-cell lung cancer received focal radiation plus CTLA-4 blockade with ipilimumab. Some clones are missing from TCRdb's copy, which holds only in-frame ones; the method was immunoSEQ multiplex PCR. The repertoire holds tens of thousands of clones, with approximately 71% as singletons. Trimming removed 2 bases from V and 2 bases from J, with 7 bases in between. The CDR3 spans 15 residues. Germline V CDR1 and CDR2: SNHLY, FYNNEI. This receptor was obtained from a human donor with non-small cell lung cancer whose response to radiotherapy plus ipilimumab could not be evaluated. V gene TRBV2 combines with J gene TRBJ2-6; the D gene is possibly TRBD2 (5 bases). Sequencing used peripheral blood, obtained from a patient treated with radiotherapy plus ipilimumab. The CDR3 spells CASSELAPGANVLTF. The CDR3 DNA reads TGTGCCAGCAGTGAACTAGCCCCTGGGGCCAACGTCCTGACTTTC. Drawing the rest from reference TRBV2 and TRBJ2-6, the complete variable domain is EPEVTQTPSHQVTQMGQEVILRCVPISNHLYFYWYRQILGQKVEFLVSFYNNEISEKSEIFDDQFSVERPDGSNFTLKIRSTKLEDSAMYFCASSELAPGANVLTFGAGSRLTVL.